Sequencing of this T cell receptor beta chain was carried out in a study of T cell responses to AZD1222 COVID-19 vaccine. Sequenced by immunoSEQ multiplex PCR; TCRdb stores in-frame clones only, minus some. The sample has 130,000 to 150,000 clones, 85% to 95% seen once. Per germline, CDR1 MNHEY and CDR2 SMNVEV (reference sequence). After removal of 6 bases from V and 4 bases from J, the junction contained 8 bases not matched to a gene. The CDR3 contains 14 residues. Worth noting for this clone: No antigen is known for it.

The study, taken as a whole, reports: At study baseline, merely a handful of AZD1222 recipients were seropositive. Clonal diversity was possibly underestimated; the donors were predominantly white British and more often female. Once two AZD1222 doses were given, Spike-specific TCR breadth and depth went up. Unmutated variant regions are reportedly the target of nearly half of TCRs that are spike-specific.

The clonotype was recovered from an adult in good health. The V gene is TRBV27, the J gene TRBJ1-1, with TRBD1 matching 7 bases. The sample was peripheral blood, taken on day 0 of AZD1222 vaccination. The DNA for the CDR3 is TGTGCCAGCAGCCCGACAGGGTTTAGCACTGAAGCTTTCTTT. The encoded protein is CASSPTGFSTEAFF.